This TCR beta chain was profiled in a study of tumor and adjacent non-tumor tissue in lung cancer. Overall study: There were about twelve adenocarcinoma, 2 squamous cell carcinoma and 1 small cell lung cancer cases. Samples averaged approximately 4.2 million productive TCRbeta reads each.

Three rounds of nested PCR, following a modified ARM-PCR protocol, produced the TCRbeta library. TCRdb used MiXCR to reprocess the multiplex PCR reads, holding one entry per CDR3 protein. This table holds more than 85,000 distinct CDR3 sequences, about 75% found once. This clonotype has a count of ten or more. V was clipped by 5 bases and J by 5 bases, with 6 bases between them. CDR3 length: 12 residues. The template was RNA from unsorted bulk tissue. The sample was lung tumor tissue. This chain joins TRBV12-3 or TRBV12-4 and TRBJ2-2, with D uncertain. This TCR was recovered from a woman aged 55-75 years with non-small cell lung cancer. CDR3 in amino acids: CASSLQTGELFF. Here the CDR3 DNA reads TGTGCCAGCAGTCTTCAAACCGGGGAGCTGTTTTTT.